What follows describes a single TCR beta chain. Its antigen has not been determined. This specimen comes from a study of monozygotic twins with inflammatory bowel disease (dated by TCRdb to about 2019). A note on the overall study: In total, 30 or so monozygotic twin pairs made up the full study: 19 Danish pairs, all IBD-discordant, plus nine German pairs, of which four were IBD-concordant and five were IBD-discordant. The search for disease-associated traits relied mainly on comparing, within discordant pairs, IBD patients with their genetically identical healthy co-twins. Each individual had, on average, about 151 000 unique TCRalpha sequences and 181 000 unique TCRbeta sequences available for analysis. What the research found in general, with its limitations: Repertoire similarity did not differ between concordant and discordant twins, possibly due to limited statistical power. No single strong signal or clonotype linked to IBD turned up in the results, so the idea that one exists was not supported. Compared with healthy twins, IBD patients shared fewer clonotypes with other individuals, and the difference was most pronounced in patients with signs of disease activity. Different T cell subtypes could not be distinguished in the analysis. Differing immunosuppressive treatments among patients may have added background noise and inter-individual variability to the repertoires. IBD patients had lower TCRbeta repertoire diversity, measured by the inverse Simpson index, than their healthy co-twins.

Libraries were prepared through 5' RACE. Each TCR library was prepared from about 4,000 ng of total RNA. cDNA was synthesized with SMARTScribe reverse transcriptase in eight separate reactions per sample. During cDNA synthesis, template switching was used to introduce unique molecular identifiers that contained a 6-nucleotide sample barcode. Amplification of TCRalpha and TCRbeta cDNA involved two nested PCRs of around 15 and 9 cycles, and each PCR was followed by bead purification. Before amplification, the cDNA was both treated with uracil DNA-glycosylase and purified with the QIAquick PCR purification kit. The second PCR was the step at which Illumina TruSeq-compatible adapters and sample-specific barcodes were added. TapeStation and Qubit were used to check library quality and concentration, and 5 ng of each library went into the pool. Sequencing of pooled libraries was carried out on an Illumina HiSeq2500 single-index Rapid Run using 2 x 100 bp reads and custom sequencing primers. Turning to the authors' computational methods: MiGEC version 1.2.6 was used for UMI-based consensus assembly to correct PCR and sequencing errors. MiXCR version 2.1.1 handled V(D)J alignment, clonotype assembly and CDR3 extraction. To normalise gene usage, clonotype sharing and MAIT/NKT TCR abundance, the top 1000, 10 000 and 20 000 clonotypes in each sample were analysed. Diversity was computed as the inverse Simpson index with the vegan R package after downsampling to 27 000 UMIs. Paired Mann-Whitney U tests were applied to discordant twin pairs, and Benjamini-Hochberg correction was used for multiple testing. After TCRdb reprocessed the reads, each CDR3 protein sequence was kept as one row, without DNA. The V and J calls and clone size are TCRdb's, not the authors'. The sample table gives more than 300,000 distinct CDR3 sequences. The ten biggest clones cover 5.6% of the sample.

The CDR3 has 12 amino acids, counting the end cysteine and phenylalanine. No DNA was logged. From each donor, a 2.5 ml peripheral blood sample was collected into PAXgene tubes and kept at -80 degrees C. Total RNA was isolated from whole blood with the PAXgene blood miRNA kit on an automated QIAcube, without T cell sorting. Deep TCRalpha and TCRbeta repertoire profiling with unique molecular barcoding was performed on peripheral blood of monozygotic twin pairs concordant or discordant for inflammatory bowel disease. Smoking habits were recorded for all twin pairs, with individuals classified as current, former or never smokers.

This clonotype was sampled from a human donor with ulcerative colitis or Crohn's disease, or a healthy co-twin of an affected twin (not recorded which). The V and J genes are TRBV12-3 or TRBV12-4 and TRBJ1-5. Sequencing was done on a sample of blood. The CDR3 loop reads CASNQNGTPQHF.